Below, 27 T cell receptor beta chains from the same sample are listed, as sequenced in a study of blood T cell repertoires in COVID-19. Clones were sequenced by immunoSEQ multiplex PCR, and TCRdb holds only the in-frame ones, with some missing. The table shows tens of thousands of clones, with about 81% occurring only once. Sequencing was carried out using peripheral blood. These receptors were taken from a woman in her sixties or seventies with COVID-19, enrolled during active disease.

CDR3 nucleotides: TGTGCCAGCAGCTTGCCCGGGACAGGGCGGAACACTGAAGCTTTCTTT. Translating gives CASSLPGTGRNTEAFF. The V gene is TRBV5-4, the J gene TRBJ1-1; 9 bases are a match to TRBD1. This CDR3 is built from 16 residues. V lost 1 base and J lost 1; bases outside the gene matches: 5. Germline assignment: CDR1 SGHNT and CDR2 YYREEE (reference sequence).

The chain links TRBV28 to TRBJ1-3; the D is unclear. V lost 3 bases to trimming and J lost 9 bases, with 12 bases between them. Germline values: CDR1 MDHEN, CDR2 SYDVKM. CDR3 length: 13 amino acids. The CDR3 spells CASSLRAVGTIYF. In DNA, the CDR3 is TGTGCCAGCAGTTTGAGGGCTGTAGGCACCATATATTTT.

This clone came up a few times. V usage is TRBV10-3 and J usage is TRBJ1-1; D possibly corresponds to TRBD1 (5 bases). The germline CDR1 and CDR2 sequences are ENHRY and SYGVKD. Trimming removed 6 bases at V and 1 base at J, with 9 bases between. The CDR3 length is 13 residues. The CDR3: CAIRDGQNTEAFF. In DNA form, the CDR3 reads TGTGCCATCAGAGATGGACAGAACACTGAAGCTTTCTTT.

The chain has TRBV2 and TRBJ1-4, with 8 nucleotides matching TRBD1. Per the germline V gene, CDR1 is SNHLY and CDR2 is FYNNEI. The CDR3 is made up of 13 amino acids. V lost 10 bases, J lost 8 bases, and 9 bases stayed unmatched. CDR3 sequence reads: CATLGQGWEKLFF. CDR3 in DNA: TGTGCCACCCTCGGACAGGGTTGGGAAAAACTGTTTTTT.

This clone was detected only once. For the CDR3, the DNA is TGTGCCAGCAGCCAAGGGCAGCCGGGGACCCAGTACTTC. Translated: CASSQGQPGTQYF. This chain uses TRBV3-1 (or the pseudogene TRBV3-2) with TRBJ2-5; D is uncertain. Germline values: CDR1 LGHDT, CDR2 YNNKEL (reference sequence). V was cut by 1 base and J by 7 bases, with 10 bases left in between. The CDR3 runs to 13 residues.

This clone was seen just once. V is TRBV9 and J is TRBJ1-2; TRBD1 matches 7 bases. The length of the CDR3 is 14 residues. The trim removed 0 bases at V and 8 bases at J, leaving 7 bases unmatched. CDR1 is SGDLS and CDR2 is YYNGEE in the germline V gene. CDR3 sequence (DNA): TGTGCCAGCAGCGTAGTAGACAGGGCGGAAGGCTACACCTTC. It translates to CASSVVDRAEGYTF.

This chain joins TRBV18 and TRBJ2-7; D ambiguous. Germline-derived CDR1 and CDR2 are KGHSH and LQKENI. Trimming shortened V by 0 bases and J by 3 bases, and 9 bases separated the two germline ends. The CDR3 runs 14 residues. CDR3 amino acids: CASSPPSTNYEQYF. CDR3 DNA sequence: TGTGCCAGCTCACCACCTTCAACAAACTACGAGCAGTACTTC.

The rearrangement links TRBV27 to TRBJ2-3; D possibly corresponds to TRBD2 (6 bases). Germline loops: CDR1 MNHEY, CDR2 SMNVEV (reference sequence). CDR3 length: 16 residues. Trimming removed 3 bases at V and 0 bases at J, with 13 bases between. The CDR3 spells CASSFLASASTDTQYF. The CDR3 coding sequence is TGTGCCAGCAGTTTTTTGGCTAGCGCGAGCACAGATACGCAGTATTTT.

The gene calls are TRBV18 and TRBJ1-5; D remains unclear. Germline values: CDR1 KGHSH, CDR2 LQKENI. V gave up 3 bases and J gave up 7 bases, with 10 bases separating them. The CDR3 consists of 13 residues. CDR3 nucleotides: TGTGCCAGCTCACCGGGAGCGGGCCAGCCCCAGCATTTT. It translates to CASSPGAGQPQHF.

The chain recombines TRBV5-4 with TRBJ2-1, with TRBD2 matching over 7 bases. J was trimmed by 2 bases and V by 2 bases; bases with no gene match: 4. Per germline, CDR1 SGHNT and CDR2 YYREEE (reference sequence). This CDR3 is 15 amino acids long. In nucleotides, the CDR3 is TGTGCCAGCAGCTTAGCGGGATCGACCTACAATGAGCAGTTCTTC. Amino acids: CASSLAGSTYNEQFF.

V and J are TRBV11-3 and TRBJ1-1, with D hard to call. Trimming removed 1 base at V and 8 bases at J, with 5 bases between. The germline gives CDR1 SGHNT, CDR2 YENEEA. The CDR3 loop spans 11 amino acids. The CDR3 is CASSLGGEAFF. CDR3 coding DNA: TGTGCCAGCAGCTTAGGAGGGGAAGCTTTCTTT.

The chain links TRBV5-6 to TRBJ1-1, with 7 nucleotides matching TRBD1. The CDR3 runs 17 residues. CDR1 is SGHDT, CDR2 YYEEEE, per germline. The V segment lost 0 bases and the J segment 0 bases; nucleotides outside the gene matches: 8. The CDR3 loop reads CASSLETGRLMNTEAFF. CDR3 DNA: TGTGCCAGCAGCTTGGAGACAGGGCGATTGATGAACACTGAAGCTTTCTTT.

Here the CDR3 reads CAAMAARDEQYV. The CDR3, as DNA: TGTGCCGCGATGGCAGCGCGGGACGAGCAGTACGTC. The V and J genes are TRBV6-5 and TRBJ2-7; weak D call: TRBD2 (5 bases). Trimming took 11 bases from V and 5 from J, leaving 16 bases between them. Germline V lookup: CDR1 MNHEY, CDR2 SVGAGI. The length of the CDR3 is 12 residues.

The CDR3: CASTEGDRPTDTQYF. CDR3 DNA: TGTGCCAGCACCGAGGGGGACCGACCCACAGATACGCAGTATTTT. The V gene is TRBV6-5, the J gene TRBJ2-3; a possible D gene is TRBD1 (6 bases). Germline V gene data show CDR1 as MNHEY and CDR2 as SVGAGI. Between the trimmed V and J ends, which lost 7 bases and 2 bases, there was a span of 16 bases. The CDR3 spans 15 residues.

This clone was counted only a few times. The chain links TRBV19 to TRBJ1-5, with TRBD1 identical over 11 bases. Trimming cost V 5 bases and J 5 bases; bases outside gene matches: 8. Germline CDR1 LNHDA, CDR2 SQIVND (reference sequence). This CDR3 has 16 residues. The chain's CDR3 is CASSSPDRGRDQPQHF. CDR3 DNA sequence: TGTGCCAGTAGTTCCCCGGACAGGGGGCGTGATCAGCCCCAGCATTTT.

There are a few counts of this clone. The CDR3 DNA reads TGTGCCAGCAGTCAGCCTCTCGGGACAAGCACTAGGCCTGTCCACGAGCAGTACTTC. Translation: CASSQPLGTSTRPVHEQYF. The rearrangement uses TRBV6-2 or TRBV6-3 and TRBJ2-7, with D perhaps TRBD1 (6 bases). With 5 bases removed from V and 5 bases from J, the gap between germline ends came to 31 bases. This CDR3 has 19 residues. The germline V gene has CDR1 MNHEY and CDR2 SVGEGT.

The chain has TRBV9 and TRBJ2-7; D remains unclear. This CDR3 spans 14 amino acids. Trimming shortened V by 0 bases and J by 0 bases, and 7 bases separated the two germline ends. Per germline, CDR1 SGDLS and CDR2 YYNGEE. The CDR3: CASSVAAVSYEQYF. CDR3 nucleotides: TGTGCCAGCAGCGTAGCTGCGGTCTCCTACGAGCAGTACTTC.

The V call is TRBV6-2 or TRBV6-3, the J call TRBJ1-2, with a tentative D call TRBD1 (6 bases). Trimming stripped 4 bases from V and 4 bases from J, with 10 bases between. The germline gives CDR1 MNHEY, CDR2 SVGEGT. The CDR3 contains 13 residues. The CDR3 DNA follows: TGTGCCAGCAGTTCGGACAGACTCTATGGCTACACCTTC. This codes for CASSSDRLYGYTF.

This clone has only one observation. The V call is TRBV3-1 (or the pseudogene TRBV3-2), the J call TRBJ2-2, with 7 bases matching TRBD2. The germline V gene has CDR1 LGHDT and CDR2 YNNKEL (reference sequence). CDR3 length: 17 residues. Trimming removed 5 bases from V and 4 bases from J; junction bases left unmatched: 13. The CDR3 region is CASSEQGGLGITGELFF. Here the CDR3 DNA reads TGTGCCAGCAGCGAACAAGGTGGACTAGGCATCACCGGGGAGCTGTTTTTT.

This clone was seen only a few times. The CDR3 DNA sequence: TGTGCCAGCACCCCAACCGGACTAGCGGAAGAGACCCAGTACTTC. Its translation: CASTPTGLAEETQYF. The genes are TRBV7-2 and TRBJ2-5, with TRBD2 matching over 10 bases. The CDR3 has 15 amino acids. Trimming removed 7 bases from V and 3 bases from J; junction bases left unmatched: 8. CDR1 is SGHTA, CDR2 FQGNSA, per germline.

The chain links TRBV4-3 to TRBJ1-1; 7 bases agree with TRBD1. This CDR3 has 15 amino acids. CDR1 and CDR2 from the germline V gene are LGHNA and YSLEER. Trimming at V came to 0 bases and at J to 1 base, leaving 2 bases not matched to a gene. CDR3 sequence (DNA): TGCGCCAGCAGCCAAGAGGGACAGACGAACACTGAAGCTTTCTTT. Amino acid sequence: CASSQEGQTNTEAFF.

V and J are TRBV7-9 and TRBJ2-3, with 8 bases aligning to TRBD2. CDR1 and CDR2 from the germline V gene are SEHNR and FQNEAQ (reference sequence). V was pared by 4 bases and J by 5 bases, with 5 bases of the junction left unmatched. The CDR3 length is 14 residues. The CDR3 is CASSSGLDGDTQYF. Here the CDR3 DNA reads TGTGCCAGCAGCTCGGGACTAGATGGAGATACGCAGTATTTT.

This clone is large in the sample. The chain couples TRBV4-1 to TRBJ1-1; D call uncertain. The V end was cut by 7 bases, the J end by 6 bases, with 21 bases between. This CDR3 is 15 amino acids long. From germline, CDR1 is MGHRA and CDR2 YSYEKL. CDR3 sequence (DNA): TGCGCCAGCACCCCAAGTACAGTTTTATCGGCTGAAGCTTTCTTT. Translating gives CASTPSTVLSAEAFF.

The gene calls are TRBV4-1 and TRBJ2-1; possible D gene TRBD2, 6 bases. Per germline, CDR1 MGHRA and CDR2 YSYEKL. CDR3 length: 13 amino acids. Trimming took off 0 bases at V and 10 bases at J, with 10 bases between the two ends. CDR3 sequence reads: CASSQDGSGEQFF. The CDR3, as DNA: TGCGCCAGCAGCCAAGACGGGAGCGGGGAGCAGTTCTTC.

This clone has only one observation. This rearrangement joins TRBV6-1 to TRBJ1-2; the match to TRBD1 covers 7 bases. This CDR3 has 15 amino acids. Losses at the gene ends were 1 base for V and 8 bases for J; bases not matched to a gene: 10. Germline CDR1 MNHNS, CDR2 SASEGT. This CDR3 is CASSEGQGGLFGYTF. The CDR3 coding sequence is TGTGCCAGCAGTGAAGGGCAGGGGGGCTTGTTCGGCTACACCTTC.

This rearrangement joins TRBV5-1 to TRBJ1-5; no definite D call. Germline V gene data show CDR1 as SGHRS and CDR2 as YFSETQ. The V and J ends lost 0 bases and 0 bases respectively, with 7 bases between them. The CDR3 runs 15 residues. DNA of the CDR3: TGCGCCAGCAGCTTGGATGGACTTAGCAATCAGCCCCAGCATTTT. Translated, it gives CASSLDGLSNQPQHF.

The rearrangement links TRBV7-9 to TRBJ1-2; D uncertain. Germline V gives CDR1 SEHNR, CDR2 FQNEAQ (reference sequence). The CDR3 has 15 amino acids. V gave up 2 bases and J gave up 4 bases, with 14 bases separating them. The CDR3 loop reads CASSLPPERSYGYTF. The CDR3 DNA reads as TGTGCCAGCAGCTTACCCCCCGAAAGGAGCTATGGCTACACCTTC.